The clone carrying this T cell receptor beta chain was observed at least ten times. What it recognizes is unknown. The data stem from a study of T cell repertoires in cytomegalovirus infection. Study overall: CMV epitopes in the study were HLA-C-restricted (recently identified) and HLA-B-restricted (well studied). Study results and caveats: CMV-specific TCR beta clonotypes restricted by HLA-C were the ones dominating the ex vivo response.

Germline values: CDR1 SGHTA, CDR2 FQGNSA. The CDR3 loop spans 13 amino acids. V gave up 0 bases and J gave up 9 bases, with 9 bases separating them. Each CDR3 protein gets one entry after TCRdb re-called the reads with MiXCR. The table records just over 450,000 distinct CDR3 sequences, about 42% of them present only once. J is TRBJ2-1 and V is TRBV7-2; either TRBD1 or TRBD2 may fit D (5 bases each). The sequence derives from a human donor in good health (CMV status not recorded). Some clones in this sample may be carry-over from other donors' samples. The specimen was cultured PBMCs, collected from culture after CMV antigen stimulation. The CDR3 sequence: CASSLAGVIEQFF. CDR3 coding DNA: TGTGCCAGCAGCTTAGCGGGGGTAATTGAGCAGTTCTTC.